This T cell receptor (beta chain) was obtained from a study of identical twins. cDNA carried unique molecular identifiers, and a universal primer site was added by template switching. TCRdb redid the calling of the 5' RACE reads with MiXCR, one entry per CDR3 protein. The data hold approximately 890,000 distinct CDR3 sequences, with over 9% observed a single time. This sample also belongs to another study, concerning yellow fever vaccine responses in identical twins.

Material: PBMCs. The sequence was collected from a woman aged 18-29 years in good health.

The CDR3 DNA is TGTGCCAGCAGCCAAGATACGGACAGAGACAACTATGGCTACACCTTC. This encodes CASSQDTDRDNYGYTF. The chain employs TRBV4-2 and TRBJ1-2; TRBD1 is a possible D gene (6 bases). The CDR3 length is 16 residues. Deletions cut 0 bases from V and 2 bases from J, with 13 bases between. CDR1 is LGHNA and CDR2 is YNFKEQ in the germline V gene.